These 11 T cell receptor beta chains were sequenced from one sample in a study of cytomegalovirus exposure and HLA in healthy donors. With 60 Vbeta and 13 Jbeta primers, the PCR was carried out. Sequencing was performed with immunoSEQ multiplex PCR; in TCRdb, only in-frame clones are kept and a portion is missing. This sample carries around 130,000 clones, around 81% of them seen once, and the ten largest clones take about 0.71%. The sample consisted of PBMCs. The receptors were gathered from a young man in good health and CMV-seronegative.

The chain is built from TRBV2 and TRBJ2-7; 9 nucleotides line up with TRBD2. V trimming: 10 bases; J trimming: 6 bases; junction bases outside the gene matches: 13. This CDR3 is built from 14 residues. Per germline, CDR1 SNHLY and CDR2 FYNNEI. As DNA, the CDR3 is TGTGCCACCATCCCTCCAAGCGGGAGGAGCGAGCAGTACTTC. It codes for CATIPPSGRSEQYF. Full variable domain (missing parts from reference TRBV2 and TRBJ2-7): EPEVTQTPSHQVTQMGQEVILRCVPISNHLYFYWYRQILGQKVEFLVSFYNNEISEKSEIFDDQFSVERPDGSNFTLKIRSTKLEDSAMYFCATIPPSGRSEQYFGPGTRLTVT.

The V gene is TRBV10-3, the J gene TRBJ2-7; tentative D call: TRBD1 (6 bases). In germline, CDR1 is ENHRY, CDR2 SYGVKD. The CDR3 has 16 residues. The V and J ends lost 0 bases and 5 bases respectively, with 17 bases between them. The CDR3 sequence is CAISESNNHRVHEQYF. DNA of the CDR3: TGTGCCATCAGTGAGTCGAACAACCACAGGGTACACGAGCAGTACTTC.

The J gene is TRBJ1-1, the V gene TRBV28, with a possible D match to TRBD1 (6 bases). CDR3 length: 14 amino acids. Per germline, CDR1 MDHEN and CDR2 SYDVKM. Trimming cost V 1 base and J 1 base, with 7 bases left between them. Here the CDR3 DNA reads TGTGCCAGCAGTTTATTGGACAGGAACACTGAAGCTTTCTTT. Residues: CASSLLDRNTEAFF.

The chain recombines TRBV15 with TRBJ1-6; D uncertain. This CDR3 has 15 residues. The V gene lost 5 bases and the J gene lost 1 base, with 9 bases spanning the gap. CDR1 LNHNV and CDR2 YYDKDF come from the germline V gene (reference sequence). The CDR3 spells CATSLGSSYNSPLHF. The CDR3 DNA follows: TGTGCCACCAGCCTAGGGAGTTCCTATAATTCACCCCTCCACTTT.

CDR3 sequence (DNA): TGCAGCGTTGGCTTCAGCGCGAACACCGGGGAGCTGTTTTTT. It specifies CSVGFSANTGELFF. The J gene is TRBJ2-2, the V gene TRBV29-1; D not resolved. V was cut by 4 bases and J by 0 bases, with 9 bases left in between. Per the germline V gene, CDR1 is SQVTM and CDR2 is ANQGSEA. The CDR3 covers 14 residues.

This chain links TRBV28 with TRBJ1-6, with D maybe TRBD1 (5 bases). Germline V gives CDR1 MDHEN, CDR2 SYDVKM. V was clipped by 6 bases and J by 12 bases, with 12 bases between them. The CDR3 extends over 12 amino acids. The CDR3 loop reads CASSLQGLPLHF. DNA of the CDR3: TGTGCCAGCAGCCTCCAGGGATTACCCCTCCACTTT.

This chain connects TRBV5-4 to TRBJ2-1; no definite D call. The CDR3 is 13 amino acids. The V and J ends lost 2 bases and 6 bases respectively, with 9 bases between them. Per germline, CDR1 SGHNT and CDR2 YYREEE (reference sequence). For the CDR3, the DNA is TGTGCCAGCAGCTTTATAGTTCGCAATGAGCAGTTCTTC. This encodes CASSFIVRNEQFF.

The rearrangement joins TRBV5-1 to TRBJ1-1; perhaps TRBD1 as D (6 bases). This CDR3 contains 16 residues. Per the germline V gene, CDR1 is SGHRS and CDR2 is YFSETQ. The V and J ends lost 3 bases and 1 base respectively, with 16 bases between them. The CDR3 sequence: CASSSSPGQPNTEAFF. In DNA, the CDR3 is TGCGCCAGCAGCTCATCCCCCGGACAGCCGAACACTGAAGCTTTCTTT.

The chain carries TRBV29-1 and TRBJ1-6; D is ambiguous. CDR1 is SQVTM, CDR2 ANQGSEA, per germline. The length of the CDR3 is 12 residues. V was shortened by 6 bases and J by 10 bases, with 13 bases between the two germline ends. CDR3 nucleotide sequence: TGCAGCGTGGGCGGGGAAGGCTCACCCCTCCACTTT. Translated, it gives CSVGGEGSPLHF.

There are a few counts of this clone. The V gene is TRBV15, the J gene TRBJ1-6; possible D gene TRBD1, 5 bases. Deletions cut 4 bases from V and 9 bases from J, with 16 bases between. Germline CDR1 and CDR2: LNHNV and YYDKDF (reference sequence). There are 15 residues in the CDR3. CDR3 sequence reads: CATSIHRSLGSPLHF. The CDR3 region has the DNA TGTGCCACCAGCATCCACAGGAGCCTTGGTTCACCCCTCCACTTT.

This chain uses TRBV14 with TRBJ1-6, with D perhaps matching TRBD1 (5 bases). The CDR3 consists of 15 residues. V gave up 4 bases and J gave up 3 bases, with 10 bases separating them. From germline, CDR1 is SGHDN and CDR2 FVKESK. The CDR3 reads CASSPTEYYNSPLHF. CDR3 nucleotides: TGTGCCAGCAGCCCGACAGAGTACTATAATTCACCCCTCCACTTT.